These 2 T cell receptor beta chains originate from one sample sequenced in a study of monozygotic twins with cystic fibrosis. TCRdb keeps only in-frame clones here, not all; method: immunoSEQ multiplex PCR. The profile covers 25,000 to 35,000 clones, with over 80% appearing a single time and around 1% taken by the ten largest. The sequenced sample consisted of blood. The source is a girl aged 2 to 9 with cystic fibrosis.

This sequence joins TRBV5-5 and TRBJ2-7; tentative D call: TRBD2 (6 bases). The germline V gene encodes CDR1 SGHKS and CDR2 YYEKEE (reference sequence). This CDR3 has 13 residues. V lost 2 bases, J lost 1 base, and 7 bases lay in between. CDR3 nucleotides: TGTGCCAGCAGCTTCGGGGGTTCCTACGAGCAGTACTTC. Translation: CASSFGGSYEQYF.

The chain uses TRBV5-4 and TRBJ1-1; TRBD1 is a possible D gene (5 bases). The germline gives CDR1 SGHNT, CDR2 YYREEE (reference sequence). This CDR3 region has 13 residues. Deletions cut 3 bases from V and 4 bases from J, with 10 bases between. This CDR3 reads CASSSLGGTEAFF. The CDR3 DNA follows: TGTGCCAGCAGCTCACTCGGGGGCACTGAAGCTTTCTTT.